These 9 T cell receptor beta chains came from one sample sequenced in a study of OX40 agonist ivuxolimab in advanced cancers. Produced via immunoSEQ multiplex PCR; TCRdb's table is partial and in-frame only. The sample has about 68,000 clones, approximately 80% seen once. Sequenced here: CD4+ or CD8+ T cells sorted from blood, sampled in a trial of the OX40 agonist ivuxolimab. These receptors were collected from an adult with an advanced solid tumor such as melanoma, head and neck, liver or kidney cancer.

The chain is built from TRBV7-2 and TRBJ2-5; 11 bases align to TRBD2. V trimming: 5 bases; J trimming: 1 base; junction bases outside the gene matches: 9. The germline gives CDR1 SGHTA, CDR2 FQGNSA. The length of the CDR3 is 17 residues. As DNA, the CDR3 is TGTGCCAGCAGCCTCCGATCGGGACTAGCGGCCCAAGAGACCCAGTACTTC. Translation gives CASSLRSGLAAQETQYF.

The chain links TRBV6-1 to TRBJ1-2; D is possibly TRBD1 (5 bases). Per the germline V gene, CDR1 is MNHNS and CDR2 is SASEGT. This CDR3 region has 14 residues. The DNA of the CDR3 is TGTGCTGTGGCGTTGGGGCGCGGATCCTATGGCTACACCTTC. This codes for CAVALGRGSYGYTF.

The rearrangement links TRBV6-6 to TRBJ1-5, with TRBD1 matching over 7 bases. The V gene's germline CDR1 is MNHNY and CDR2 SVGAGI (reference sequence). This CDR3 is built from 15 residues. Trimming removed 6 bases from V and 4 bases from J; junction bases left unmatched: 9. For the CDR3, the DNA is TGTGCCAGCAGACGTCGACAGGGTGGTAATCAGCCCCAGCATTTT. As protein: CASRRRQGGNQPQHF.

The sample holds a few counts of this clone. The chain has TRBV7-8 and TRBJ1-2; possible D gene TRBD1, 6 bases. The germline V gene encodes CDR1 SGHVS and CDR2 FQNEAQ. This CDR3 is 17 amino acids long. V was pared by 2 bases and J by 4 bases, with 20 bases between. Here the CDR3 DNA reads TGTGCCAGCAGCTTAACAGGGTCCACCCCGGGGACCTATGGCTACACCTTC. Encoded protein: CASSLTGSTPGTYGYTF.

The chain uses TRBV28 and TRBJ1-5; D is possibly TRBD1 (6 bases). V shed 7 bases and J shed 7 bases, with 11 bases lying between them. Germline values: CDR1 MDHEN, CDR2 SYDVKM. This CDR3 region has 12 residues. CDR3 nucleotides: TGTGCCAGCATGGGGGCGGGGCAGCCCCAGCATTTT. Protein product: CASMGAGQPQHF.

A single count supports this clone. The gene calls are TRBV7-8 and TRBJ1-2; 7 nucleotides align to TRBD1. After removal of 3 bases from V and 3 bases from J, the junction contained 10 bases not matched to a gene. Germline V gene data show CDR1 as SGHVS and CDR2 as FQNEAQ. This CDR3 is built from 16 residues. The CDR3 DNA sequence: TGTGCCAGCAGCTTGGGGTCGGTAGGGGGCGACTATGGCTACACCTTC. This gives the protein CASSLGSVGGDYGYTF. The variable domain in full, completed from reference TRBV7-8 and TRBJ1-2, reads GAGVSQSPRYKVAKRGQDVALRCDPISGHVSLFWYQQALGQGPEFLTYFQNEAQLDKSGLPSDRFFAERPEGSVSTLKIQRTQQEDSAVYLCASSLGSVGGDYGYTFGSGTRLTVV.

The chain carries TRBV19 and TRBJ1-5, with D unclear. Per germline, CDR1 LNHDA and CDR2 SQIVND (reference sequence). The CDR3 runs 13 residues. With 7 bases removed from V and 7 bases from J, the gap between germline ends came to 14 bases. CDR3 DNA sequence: TGTGCCAGTAATACAGAGGTGCGACAGCCCCAGCATTTT. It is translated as CASNTEVRQPQHF.

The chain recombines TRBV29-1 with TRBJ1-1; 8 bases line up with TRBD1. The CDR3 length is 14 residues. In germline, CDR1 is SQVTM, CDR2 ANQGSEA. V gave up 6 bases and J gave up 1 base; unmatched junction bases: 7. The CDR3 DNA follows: TGCAGCGTCAAAACCCAGGGGGCGAACACTGAAGCTTTCTTT. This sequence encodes CSVKTQGANTEAFF.

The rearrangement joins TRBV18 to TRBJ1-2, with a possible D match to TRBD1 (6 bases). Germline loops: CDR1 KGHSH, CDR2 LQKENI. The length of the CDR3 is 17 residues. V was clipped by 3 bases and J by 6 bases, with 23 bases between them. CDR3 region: CASSPSVAVRGADGYTF. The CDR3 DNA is TGTGCCAGCTCACCTAGTGTAGCAGTCAGGGGAGCAGATGGCTACACCTTC.